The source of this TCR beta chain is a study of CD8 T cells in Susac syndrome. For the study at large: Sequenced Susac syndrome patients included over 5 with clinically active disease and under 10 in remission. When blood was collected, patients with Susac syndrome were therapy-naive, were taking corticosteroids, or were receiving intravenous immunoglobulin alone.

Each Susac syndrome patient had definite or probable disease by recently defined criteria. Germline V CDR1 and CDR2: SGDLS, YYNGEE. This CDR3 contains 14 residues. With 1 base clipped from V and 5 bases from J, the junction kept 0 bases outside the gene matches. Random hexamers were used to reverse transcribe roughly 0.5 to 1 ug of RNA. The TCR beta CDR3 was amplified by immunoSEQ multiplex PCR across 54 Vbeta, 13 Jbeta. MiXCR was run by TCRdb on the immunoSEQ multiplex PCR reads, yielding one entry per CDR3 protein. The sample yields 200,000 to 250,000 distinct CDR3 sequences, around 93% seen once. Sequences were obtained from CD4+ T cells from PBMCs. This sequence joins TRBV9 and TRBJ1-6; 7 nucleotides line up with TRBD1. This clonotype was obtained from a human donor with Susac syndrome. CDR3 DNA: TGTGCCAGCAGCGTACAGGGGGATAATTCACCCCTCCACTTT. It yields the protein CASSVQGDNSPLHF. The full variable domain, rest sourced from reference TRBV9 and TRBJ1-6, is DSGVTQTPKHLITATGQRVTLRCSPRSGDLSVYWYQQSLDQGLQFLIQYYNGEERAKGNILERFSAQQFPDLHSELNLSSLELGDSALYFCASSVQGDNSPLHFGNGTRLTVT.